Listed below are T cell receptor beta chains from one sample, sequenced in a study of technical replicates of blood from a handful of donors. TCRdb's table, derived via immunoSEQ multiplex PCR, lists solely in-frame clones and lacks some. The sample holds approximately 82,000 clones, approximately 92% seen once. Sequencing was performed on T cells isolated from PBMCs. The receptors stem from a human donor in good health. Some clones in this sample may be carry-over from other donors' samples. Both conserved end residues are part of each CDR3. The order of the fields is D gene, J gene, clone size, V gene, CDR3 protein, CDR3 DNA. The D gene is left open where the match is weak. Size is stated for part of the rows, as once, few or many counts, or as a class when the clone is expanded.

- TRBJ1-5 - TRBV10-3 CAISEWGQGSNQPQHF TGTGCCATCAGTGAGTGGGGCCAGGGTAGCAATCAGCCCCAGCATTTT
- TRBJ1-2 - TRBV21-1 CASSKRTEGYYGYTF TGTGCCAGCAGCAAAAGAACAGAAGGATACTATGGCTACACCTTC
- TRBJ2-2 - TRBV9 CASSVASHTANTGELFF TGTGCCAGCAGCGTAGCATCCCATACAGCGAACACCGGGGAGCTGTTTTTT
- TRBJ1-2 - TRBV5-6 CASSPGLTYGYTF TGTGCCAGCAGCCCGGGACTTACCTATGGCTACACCTTC
- TRBJ1-2 - TRBV9 CASSVDPVYGYTF TGTGCCAGCAGCGTAGATCCGGTCTATGGCTACACCTTC
- TRBJ1-1 - TRBV10-3 CAISPRGVEAFF TGTGCCATCAGTCCTCGGGGAGTTGAAGCTTTCTTT
TRBD2 TRBJ2-3 - TRBV11-2 CASSLGLAEDTQYF TGTGCCAGCAGCTTAGGGCTAGCGGAAGATACGCAGTATTTT
- TRBJ2-7 - TRBV18 CASSPNKPSVTTTYEQYF TGTGCCAGCTCACCAAATAAGCCTAGCGTGACCACCACCTACGAGCAGTACTTC
TRBD2 TRBJ2-7 - TRBV28 CASSLTSGSYEQYF TGTGCCAGCAGTCTAACCAGCGGGAGCTACGAGCAGTACTTC
- TRBJ1-4 - TRBV6-6 CASRHSGGTNEKLFF TGTGCCAGCAGACATTCCGGAGGTACTAATGAAAAACTGTTTTTT
TRBD2 TRBJ2-7 - TRBV9 CASSVDASGRYEQYF TGTGCCAGCAGCGTAGATGCTAGCGGGAGGTACGAGCAGTACTTC
- TRBJ2-5 - TRBV11-2 CASRRTEGETQYF TGTGCCAGCAGGCGGACAGAAGGAGAGACCCAGTACTTC
- TRBJ2-1 few TRBV7-6 CAGSLQGDEQFF TGTGCCGGCAGCTTACAGGGCGATGAGCAGTTCTTC
TRBD1 TRBJ2-7 - TRBV29-1 CSVSSGQGATYEQYF TGCAGCGTTTCCTCAGGACAGGGGGCCACCTACGAGCAGTACTTC
- TRBJ1-5 - TRBV7-6 CASSSSRGMGNQPQHF TGTGCCAGCAGCTCGAGCAGAGGGATGGGCAATCAGCCCCAGCATTTT
- TRBJ1-1 - TRBV18 CASLPQRDTEAFF TGTGCCAGCTTGCCACAGCGGGACACTGAAGCTTTCTTT
- TRBJ2-1 - TRBV6-1 CASSETHGGSYNEQFF TGTGCCAGCAGTGAAACGCACGGTGGCTCCTACAATGAGCAGTTCTTC
- TRBJ1-2 - TRBV30 CAWTLSQHYGYTF TGTGCCTGGACCCTCTCACAGCACTATGGCTACACCTTC
TRBD2 TRBJ2-5 - TRBV9 CASSVEAGEGETQYF TGTGCCAGCAGCGTAGAGGCCGGGGAGGGGGAGACCCAGTACTTC
- TRBJ2-3 - TRBV5-6 CASSLALDTDTQYF TGTGCCAGCAGCTTGGCTCTAGACACAGATACGCAGTATTTT
TRBD1 TRBJ2-2 - TRBV28 CASSPTGGHTGELFF TGTGCCAGCAGTCCTACAGGGGGACACACCGGGGAGCTGTTTTTT
- TRBJ2-7 - TRBV11-2 CASSAAGKAYEQYF TGTGCCAGCAGCGCTGCAGGGAAGGCGTACGAGCAGTACTTC
- TRBJ2-3 - TRBV30 CARSLGTQGSDTQYF TGTGCCCGGAGCTTAGGGACCCAGGGGTCAGATACGCAGTATTTT
TRBD2 TRBJ2-1 - TRBV7-3 CASSLLAGPYNEQFF TGTGCCAGCAGCCTTCTAGCGGGGCCCTACAATGAGCAGTTCTTC
- TRBJ2-7 - TRBV7-6 CASTSVMGETYEQYF TGTGCCAGCACCTCAGTGATGGGAGAAACCTACGAGCAGTACTTC
TRBD1 TRBJ2-7 - TRBV29-1 CSVVGGQGLITTSYEQYF TGCAGCGTTGTGGGGGGACAGGGACTTATAACAACCTCCTACGAGCAGTACTTC
- TRBJ2-7 - TRBV25-1 CASSAGGTYEQYF TGTGCCAGCAGTGCTGGGGGGACCTACGAGCAGTACTTC
TRBD2 TRBJ2-3 - TRBV2 CASKPILAGGRGLKDTQYF TGTGCCAGCAAGCCGATTCTAGCGGGAGGCCGGGGGCTAAAGGATACGCAGTATTTT
TRBD1 TRBJ1-2 - TRBV19 CASSLRDRGVHGYTF TGTGCCAGTAGTCTCCGGGACAGGGGAGTTCATGGCTACACCTTC
- TRBJ1-4 - TRBV18 CASSLTGNNEKLFF TGTGCCAGCTCGCTTACGGGAAATAATGAAAAACTGTTTTTT
TRBD1 TRBJ2-5 - TRBV19 CASRRGLGQEYQETQYF TGTGCCAGTAGGAGGGGCCTTGGACAGGAGTACCAAGAGACCCAGTACTTC
- TRBJ1-1 - TRBV7-3 CASSLSGRDTEAFF TGTGCCAGCAGCTTAAGCGGTAGAGACACTGAAGCTTTCTTT
TRBD1 TRBJ2-7 - TRBV27 CASSLYGQGEEQYF TGTGCCAGCAGTTTGTACGGACAGGGTGAGGAGCAGTACTTC
TRBD2 TRBJ2-5 - TRBV27 CASAGGLAPVETQYF TGTGCCAGCGCCGGGGGACTAGCGCCGGTCGAGACCCAGTACTTC
TRBD1 TRBJ1-2 - TRBV5-1 CASSQPGQNTYGYTF TGCGCCAGCAGCCAACCGGGACAGAACACCTATGGCTACACCTTC
TRBD1 TRBJ2-7 once TRBV5-6 CASSYRDRGHEQYF TGTGCCAGCAGTTACCGGGACAGGGGACACGAGCAGTACTTC
- TRBJ2-3 - TRBV6-6 CASSYAARRGDTQYF TGTGCCAGCAGTTATGCGGCACGTCGGGGAGATACGCAGTATTTT
- TRBJ1-5 - TRBV27 CASSVAGLNQPQHF TGTGCCAGCAGTGTGGCAGGGCTCAATCAGCCCCAGCATTTT
TRBD1 TRBJ2-7 - TRBV20-1 CRGTGPYEQYF TGCAGGGGGACAGGGCCCTACGAGCAGTACTTC
- TRBJ2-7 - TRBV9 CASSPGEPYEQYF TGTGCCAGCAGCCCGGGTGAACCCTACGAGCAGTACTTC
- TRBJ1-4 few TRBV10-2 CASTPAGDFEKLFF TGCGCCAGCACCCCAGCAGGGGATTTCGAAAAACTGTTTTTT
TRBD1 TRBJ1-4 few TRBV9 CASSVDWTGSNEKLFF TGTGCCAGCAGCGTAGATTGGACAGGGTCGAATGAAAAACTGTTTTTT
TRBD2 TRBJ2-7 - TRBV28 CASSLFGTSPEYEQYF TGTGCCAGCAGTTTATTCGGGACTAGTCCGGAGTACGAGCAGTACTTC
- TRBJ2-1 - TRBV7-7 CASSSEAGSNEQFF TGTGCTAGCAGCTCCGAGGCAGGGTCCAATGAGCAGTTCTTC
TRBD2 TRBJ2-1 once TRBV5-4 CASSTGTSGSSYNEQFF TGTGCCAGCAGCACGGGGACTAGCGGGAGCTCCTACAATGAGCAGTTCTTC
- TRBJ1-5 - TRBV27 CASSPSVGNQPQHF TGTGCCAGCAGTCCAAGTGTAGGCAATCAGCCCCAGCATTTT
TRBD1 TRBJ2-7 once TRBV5-6 CASSLIPPSLDRFTYEQYF TGTGCCAGCAGCTTAATCCCCCCCTCGTTGGACAGGTTTACCTACGAGCAGTACTTC
TRBD1 TRBJ2-7 - TRBV5-6 CASSSGTGSPWDYEQYF TGTGCCAGCAGCTCCGGGACAGGGTCCCCATGGGACTACGAGCAGTACTTC
- TRBJ2-7 - TRBV6-1 CASRGTPGSYEQYF TGTGCCAGCCGAGGTACCCCTGGATCCTACGAGCAGTACTTC
- TRBJ2-1 - TRBV7-3 CASSPGSPREQFF TGTGCCAGCAGCCCAGGGTCCCCCCGGGAGCAGTTCTTC
TRBD1 TRBJ1-2 once TRBV30 CARRENRGYGYTF TGTGCCCGGCGAGAAAACAGGGGCTATGGCTACACCTTC